These 18 T cell receptor beta chains were all obtained from the same sample, sequenced in a study of blood T cell repertoires in COVID-19. The method was immunoSEQ multiplex PCR; TCRdb's version includes in-frame clones alone and lacks a portion of them. Found here are tens of thousands of clones, around 84% of them singletons; the top ten hold 30% to 40%. The sequenced sample was peripheral blood. These receptors came from an elderly man with acute or convalescent COVID-19.

The V call is TRBV24-1, the J call TRBJ2-3, with 9 bases fitting TRBD1. This CDR3 spans 13 amino acids. The trim removed 6 bases at V and 5 bases at J, leaving 2 bases unmatched. Germline V lookup: CDR1 KGHDR, CDR2 SFDVKD. The CDR3 bases are TGTGCCACCAGTCGACAGGGGGTAGATACGCAGTATTTT. This sequence encodes CATSRQGVDTQYF.

This chain uses TRBV29-1 with TRBJ1-1; tentative D call: TRBD1 (6 bases). The CDR3 contains 11 residues. V was pared by 7 bases and J by 1 base, with 7 bases between. CDR1 and CDR2 from the germline V gene are SQVTM and ANQGSEA. The CDR3 DNA reads TGCAGCGGGACAGAGAACACTGAAGCTTTCTTT. Protein: CSGTENTEAFF.

CDR3: CAISELLDEQYF. CDR3 coding DNA: TGTGCCATCAGTGAGTTATTAGACGAGCAGTACTTC. The rearrangement joins TRBV10-3 to TRBJ2-7; no reliable D call. The CDR3 spans 12 residues. Trimming shortened V by 1 base and J by 5 bases, and 6 bases separated the two germline ends. Germline CDR1 reads ENHRY; CDR2 reads SYGVKD.

As to this clone: At the DNA level, this CDR3 is encoded by other sequences in the same sample as well. As DNA, the CDR3 is TGTGCCAGCAGCTTAGACCGTGAGACCCAGTACTTC. Translation: CASSLDRETQYF. The rearrangement joins TRBV11-2 to TRBJ2-5; D is unresolved. V was cut by 0 bases and J by 5 bases, with 4 bases left in between. Germline lookup yields CDR1 SGHAT and CDR2 FQNNGV. The CDR3 contains 12 residues.

The table lists this clone with a count of one. The V gene is TRBV6-5, the J gene TRBJ1-6; a possible D gene is TRBD1 (6 bases). Trimming left V 10 bases short and J 9 bases short, with 16 bases between. Germline-derived CDR1 and CDR2 are MNHEY and SVGAGI. The CDR3 has 13 residues. The CDR3 here is CATRTVFFSPLHF. The CDR3 DNA follows: TGTGCCACACGGACAGTTTTTTTTTCACCCCTCCACTTT.

The gene calls are TRBV5-1 and TRBJ2-3; TRBD1 agrees at 8 bases. With 1 base clipped from V and 1 base from J, the junction kept 2 bases outside the gene matches. The germline gives CDR1 SGHRS, CDR2 YFSETQ. CDR3 length: 15 residues. The CDR3 is CASSLTGQGTDTQYF. The CDR3, as DNA: TGCGCCAGCAGCTTGACGGGACAGGGCACAGATACGCAGTATTTT.

This clone was detected only a few times. This sequence joins TRBV5-1 and TRBJ1-2, with a possible D match to TRBD1 (5 bases). Germline V lookup: CDR1 SGHRS, CDR2 YFSETQ. The CDR3 contains 16 residues. V was trimmed by 2 bases and J by 0 bases, leaving 14 bases between them. CDR3 region: CASSFGSQTANYGYTF. The CDR3 nucleotides read TGCGCCAGCAGCTTTGGGTCCCAGACAGCTAACTATGGCTACACCTTC.

V and J are TRBV27 and TRBJ2-1; 7 bases match TRBD2. From germline, CDR1 is MNHEY and CDR2 SMNVEV (reference sequence). The CDR3 runs 13 residues. V gave up 2 bases and J gave up 15 bases; unmatched junction bases: 10. CDR3 DNA sequence: TGTGCCAGCAGTTTAAACTGGGAAAAGCGGGGGTTCTTC. It yields the protein CASSLNWEKRGFF.

This chain uses TRBV5-6 with TRBJ2-2, with D tentatively TRBD1 (6 bases). V dropped 3 bases and J dropped 8 bases, with 20 bases sitting between them. CDR3 length equals 16 residues. Per the germline V gene, CDR1 is SGHDT and CDR2 is YYEEEE. The CDR3 DNA sequence: TGTGCCAGCAGCTCCTCGAAGGGGGACCGAACAGGGGAGCTGTTTTTT. Its protein is CASSSSKGDRTGELFF.

The chain combines TRBV16 with TRBJ1-2; 9 bases align to TRBD1. V dropped 4 bases and J dropped 10; count of bases not matched to a gene: 10. The CDR3 has 14 residues. In germline, CDR1 is KGHSY, CDR2 FQNENV. DNA for the CDR3: TGTGCCAGCAGCCCACAGGGGGCACAGGGGGACTACACCTTC. Translation gives CASSPQGAQGDYTF.

This clone occurred a few times. This chain joins TRBV5-4 and TRBJ1-2; no clear D. Between the trimmed V and J ends, which lost 1 base and 1 base, there was a span of 8 bases. CDR3 length equals 14 residues. Germline V gives CDR1 SGHNT, CDR2 YYREEE (reference sequence). CDR3 DNA: TGTGCCAGCAGCTTGTCAGGCCGTAACTATGGCTACACCTTC. Amino acid sequence: CASSLSGRNYGYTF.

In this sample, this clone turned up a few times. V is TRBV6-5 and J is TRBJ1-2, with TRBD1 as a possible D gene (5 bases). Between the trimmed V and J ends, which lost 6 bases and 8 bases, there was a span of 13 bases. Germline V lookup: CDR1 MNHEY, CDR2 SVGAGI. CDR3 length: 12 amino acids. CDR3 amino acids: CASSSGGVGYTF. The CDR3 nucleotides read TGTGCCAGCAGCTCCGGGGGGGTCGGCTACACCTTC.

This rearrangement joins TRBV7-9 to TRBJ1-1; D is unresolved. The CDR3 runs to 15 residues. Trimming removed 5 bases at V and 1 base at J, with 14 bases between. CDR1 and CDR2 (germline): SEHNR, FQNEAQ (reference sequence). CDR3 coding DNA: TGTGCCAGCAGCCGCGGTTCCACCACGAACACTGAAGCTTTCTTT. This codes for CASSRGSTTNTEAFF. Full variable domain (missing parts from reference TRBV7-9 and TRBJ1-1): DTGVSQNPRHKITKRGQNVTFRCDPISEHNRLYWYRQTLGQGPEFLTYFQNEAQLEKSRLLSDRFSAERPKGSFSTLEIQRTEQGDSAMYLCASSRGSTTNTEAFFGQGTRLTVV.

The chain combines TRBV4-1 with TRBJ2-7, with 9 bases lining up with TRBD2. Germline values: CDR1 MGHRA, CDR2 YSYEKL. The CDR3 length is 15 residues. V gave up 0 bases and J gave up 3 bases; unmatched junction bases: 3. CDR3 sequence (DNA): TGCGCCAGCAGCCAAGATTGGCGGGGGGGCTACGAGCAGTACTTC. Translation gives CASSQDWRGGYEQYF.

The rearrangement joins TRBV5-1 to TRBJ2-2; 9 bases align to TRBD1. CDR1 is SGHRS and CDR2 is YFSETQ in the germline V gene. There are 15 residues in the CDR3. Trimming at V came to 4 bases and at J to 0 bases, leaving 1 base not matched to a gene. In DNA form, the CDR3 reads TGCGCCAGCAGCCGACAGGGGGCGAACACCGGGGAGCTGTTTTTT. Its protein is CASSRQGANTGELFF.

This clone was observed a few times. This rearrangement joins TRBV4-2 to TRBJ1-2, with D perhaps matching TRBD1 (5 bases). Germline lookup yields CDR1 LGHNA and CDR2 YNFKEQ. This CDR3 spans 15 amino acids. The germline V and J ends were trimmed by 5 bases and 1 base, with 14 bases remaining between them. The CDR3 sequence is CASSNPGGGNYGYTF. The CDR3 DNA reads TGTGCCAGCAGCAACCCCGGGGGAGGTAACTATGGCTACACCTTC.

This rearrangement joins TRBV4-1 to TRBJ2-5, with D tentatively TRBD2 (5 bases). The germline gives CDR1 MGHRA, CDR2 YSYEKL. The ends were cut back, 0 bases at V and 4 bases at J, with 6 bases in the middle. This CDR3 is built from 13 residues. The CDR3 loop reads CASSQERAETQYF. DNA of the CDR3: TGCGCCAGCAGCCAAGAGAGGGCAGAGACCCAGTACTTC.

This chain uses TRBV5-5 with TRBJ2-7, with 8 nucleotides matching TRBD2. CDR3 length: 15 amino acids. J gave up 2 bases and V 0 bases, and 4 bases lay outside the gene matches. Per germline, CDR1 SGHKS and CDR2 YYEKEE (reference sequence). CDR3 bases: TGTGCCAGCAGCTTGGTAGCGGGGCCCCCCTACGAGCAGTACTTC. It codes for CASSLVAGPPYEQYF. Together with reference TRBV5-5 and TRBJ2-7, the CDR3 gives the full variable domain: DAGVTQSPTHLIKTRGQQVTLRCSPISGHKSVSWYQQVLGQGPQFIFQYYEKEERGRGNFPDRFSARQFPNYSSELNVNALLLGDSALYLCASSLVAGPPYEQYFGPGTRLTVT.